These 10 T cell receptor beta chains were sequenced from one sample in a study of cytomegalovirus exposure and HLA in healthy donors. Assay used: immunoSEQ multiplex PCR; TCRdb lists only in-frame clones, some missing. This sample has some 70,000 clones; around 85% occur once, and the top ten carry 3%. Material: PBMCs. These receptor sequences come from a man younger than 40 in good health and CMV-seronegative.

This clone was seen many times. V usage is TRBV4-2 and J usage is TRBJ1-4, with 8 bases fitting TRBD1. This CDR3 has 14 residues. V shed 4 bases, J shed 7 bases, and the junction held 5 bases outside the gene matches. Germline V gene lookup returns CDR1 LGHNA and CDR2 YNFKEQ. The chain's CDR3 is CASSLGQGAEKLFF. In DNA form, the CDR3 reads TGTGCCAGCAGCCTTGGACAGGGTGCTGAAAAACTGTTTTTT.

The chain links TRBV6-5 to TRBJ2-5, with 8 bases aligning to TRBD2. The J segment lost 2 bases and the V segment lost 4 bases, leaving 6 bases of the junction unmatched. CDR3 size: 15 residues. CDR1 is MNHEY, CDR2 SVGAGI, per germline. The chain's CDR3 is CASSFQTSAQETQYF. The CDR3 nucleotides are TGTGCCAGCAGTTTCCAGACTAGCGCGCAAGAGACCCAGTACTTC.

V is TRBV6-1 and J is TRBJ1-2, with 9 bases aligning to TRBD1. Trimming took 7 bases from V and 3 from J; bases not matched to a gene: 6. The length of the CDR3 is 14 residues. CDR1 and CDR2 from the germline V gene are MNHNS and SASEGT. CDR3 DNA sequence: TGTGCCAGCATGACGGGGGACAGGGACTATGGCTACACCTTC. Amino acid sequence: CASMTGDRDYGYTF.

The chain uses TRBV5-1 and TRBJ2-7; D perhaps matches TRBD1 (5 bases). Germline V gene lookup returns CDR1 SGHRS and CDR2 YFSETQ. The CDR3 is 16 residues long. The ends were cut back, 0 bases at V and 3 bases at J, with 16 bases in the middle. The CDR3 DNA follows: TGCGCCAGCAGCTTGGCTCAGGGTGAATTGGTCTACGAGCAGTACTTC. Its translation: CASSLAQGELVYEQYF.

The CDR3 spells CASSRLTGPTLSPLHF. The CDR3 coding sequence is TGCGCCAGCAGCCGATTAACAGGGCCGACCCTTTCACCCCTCCACTTT. The rearrangement joins TRBV4-1 to TRBJ1-6, with D maybe TRBD1 (6 bases). The V and J ends lost 4 bases and 9 bases respectively, with 19 bases between them. The CDR3 length is 16 residues. Germline-derived CDR1 and CDR2 are MGHRA and YSYEKL.

This clone was observed a handful of times. The chain has TRBV18 and TRBJ2-2; possible D gene TRBD1, 5 bases. The germline V gene has CDR1 KGHSH and CDR2 LQKENI. Between the trimmed V and J ends, which lost 2 bases and 2 bases, there was a span of 9 bases. The CDR3 has 15 amino acids. Written as DNA, the CDR3 is TGTGCCAGCTCACCAATCGACAGAAACACCGGGGAGCTGTTTTTT. Its translation is CASSPIDRNTGELFF.

Notes on this clone: Other DNA sequences in the same sample also yield this CDR3. The chain recombines TRBV5-1 with TRBJ2-7; D not certain. Germline V CDR1 and CDR2: SGHRS, YFSETQ. This CDR3 region has 12 residues. Trimming removed 0 bases from V and 3 bases from J, with 4 bases in between. The CDR3 DNA reads TGCGCCAGCAGCTTGGACGGCTACGAGCAGTACTTC. Amino acid sequence: CASSLDGYEQYF.

The V call is TRBV4-2, the J call TRBJ1-1, with D unclear. V gave up 1 base and J gave up 0 bases, with 3 bases separating them. The V gene's germline CDR1 is LGHNA and CDR2 YNFKEQ. This CDR3 has 13 residues. The CDR3 sequence is CASSQGVNTEAFF. The CDR3 bases are TGTGCCAGCAGCCAAGGAGTGAACACTGAAGCTTTCTTT.

J is TRBJ2-3 and V is TRBV7-2, with 15 bases fitting TRBD2. Germline V CDR1 and CDR2: SGHTA, FQGNSA. The J segment lost 9 bases and the V segment lost 1 base, leaving 2 bases of the junction unmatched. This CDR3 has 15 residues. The chain's CDR3 is CASSLGTSGGATQYF. The CDR3 bases are TGTGCCAGCAGCTTAGGGACTAGCGGGGGGGCGACGCAGTATTTT. Supplemented by reference TRBV7-2 and TRBJ2-3, the full variable domain reads GAGVSQSPSNKVTEKGKDVELRCDPISGHTALYWYRQSLGQGLEFLIYFQGNSAPDKSGLPSDRFSAERTGGSVSTLTIQRTQQEDSAVYLCASSLGTSGGATQYFGPGTRLTVL.

This chain joins TRBV18 and TRBJ2-7; the D gene is possibly TRBD2 (6 bases). CDR1 and CDR2 (germline): KGHSH, LQKENI. V was cut by 0 bases and J by 5 bases, with 8 bases left in between. The CDR3 spans 13 residues. The CDR3 DNA is TGTGCCAGCTCACCACCGGGCGGGGACGAGCAGTACTTC. Translating gives CASSPPGGDEQYF.